These 7 T cell receptor beta chains share one sample of origin, sequenced in a study of OX40 agonist ivuxolimab in advanced cancers. Generated by immunoSEQ multiplex PCR, the TCRdb table keeps only in-frame clones and is missing some. The sample gives 90,000 to 95,000 clones, 84% of which show up once; approximately 1.2% is in the top ten. The material was CD4+ or CD8+ T cells sorted from blood, obtained in a trial of the OX40 agonist ivuxolimab. These TCRs come from an adult with an advanced solid tumor such as melanoma, head and neck, liver or kidney cancer.

V gene TRBV18 combines with J gene TRBJ1-4; a weak D match, TRBD1 (6 bases). Deletions cut 2 bases from V and 7 bases from J, with 17 bases between. Germline-derived CDR1 and CDR2 are KGHSH and LQKENI. The CDR3 totals 16 residues. In DNA, the CDR3 is TGTGCCAGCTCACCAGAAACAGGGCTTTATGGTGAAAAACTGTTTTTT. Translating gives CASSPETGLYGEKLFF.

This rearrangement joins TRBV21-1 to TRBJ2-1; the listed D gene, TRBD2, was not tested against the DNA. TRBV21-1 corresponds to a pseudogene. The CDR3 runs to 15 residues. CDR3 amino acids: CASSKFGTSDNEQFF. The DNA for the CDR3 is TGTGCCAGCAGCAAATTTGGGACTAGCGACAATGAGCAGTTCTTC.

This chain uses TRBV5-4 with TRBJ1-4; TRBD1 aligns across 7 bases. The J segment lost 6 bases and the V segment lost 3 bases, leaving 8 bases of the junction unmatched. The germline CDR1 and CDR2 sequences are SGHNT and YYREEE (reference sequence). The CDR3 covers 15 residues. The CDR3 DNA is TGTGCCAGCAGCTATAACAGGGGAATTGATGAAAAACTGTTTTTT. Translated, it gives CASSYNRGIDEKLFF.

This clone was found a few times. This chain uses TRBV18 with TRBJ2-2; perhaps TRBD1 as D (6 bases). The CDR3 has 15 residues. The germline gives CDR1 KGHSH, CDR2 LQKENI. The V end lost 4 bases, the J end lost 1 base, and 10 bases lay between the germline ends. In nucleotides, the CDR3 is TGTGCCAGCTCACTATCGACAGGGAACACCGGGGAGCTGTTTTTT. This codes for CASSLSTGNTGELFF.

V gene TRBV9 combines with J gene TRBJ2-5, with D possibly being TRBD1 or TRBD2 (6 bases each). V shed 4 bases and J shed 4 bases, with 14 bases lying between them. This CDR3 is 14 amino acids long. Germline V gene data show CDR1 as SGDLS and CDR2 as YYNGEE. CDR3 region: CASSQGTRGETQYF. In nucleotides, the CDR3 is TGTGCCAGCAGCCAGGGGACTCGAGGAGAGACCCAGTACTTC.

The chain is built from TRBV6-1 and TRBJ2-7, with D possibly being TRBD1 (5 bases). In germline, CDR1 is MNHNS, CDR2 SASEGT. This CDR3 is 15 amino acids long. V was shortened by 6 bases and J by 3 bases, with 18 bases between the two germline ends. CDR3 region: CASRNRRQGHYEQYF. CDR3 sequence (DNA): TGTGCCAGCAGGAACAGACGACAAGGACACTACGAGCAGTACTTC.

The V gene is TRBV5-6, the J gene TRBJ1-5, with a possible D match to TRBD1 (5 bases). The CDR3 is 14 residues long. V lost 4 bases to trimming and J lost 4 bases, with 12 bases between them. Germline CDR1 SGHDT, CDR2 YYEEEE. The chain's CDR3 is CASSGGGRNQPQHF. CDR3 DNA sequence: TGTGCCAGCAGCGGGGGAGGGCGGAATCAGCCCCAGCATTTT.